Included here is one T cell receptor (beta chain) sequence, with context. Its specificity is not known. There were TCR beta CDR3 regions amplified from RNA transcripts. The study used the HTBI primer set for a first-round RT-PCR of the TCR CDR3. A single record per CDR3 protein comes from TCRdb applying MiXCR to the multiplex PCR reads. The repertoire has approximately 700,000 distinct CDR3 sequences, nearly 45% of them found once; the top ten carry roughly 7.2%. The germline V gene encodes CDR1 SGHDT and CDR2 YYEEEE. The CDR3 has 12 residues. Trimming at V came to 3 bases and at J to 10 bases, leaving 4 bases not matched to a gene. This sample was taken from a study of T cells in Graves' hyperthyroidism and ophthalmopathy. Whole-study findings and limits: Appearing also in blood were most of the thyroid clonotypes expanded above 0.001.

The sequenced sample consisted of peripheral blood or thyroid tissue (not recorded which). The clonotype originates from an adult man with Graves' disease, either hyperthyroidism or ophthalmopathy (not recorded which). The chain employs TRBV5-6 and TRBJ2-5, with 9 bases matching TRBD1. The CDR3 sequence is CASSSPGQGQYF. The CDR3 coding sequence is TGTGCCAGCAGCTCGCCGGGACAGGGCCAGTACTTC.